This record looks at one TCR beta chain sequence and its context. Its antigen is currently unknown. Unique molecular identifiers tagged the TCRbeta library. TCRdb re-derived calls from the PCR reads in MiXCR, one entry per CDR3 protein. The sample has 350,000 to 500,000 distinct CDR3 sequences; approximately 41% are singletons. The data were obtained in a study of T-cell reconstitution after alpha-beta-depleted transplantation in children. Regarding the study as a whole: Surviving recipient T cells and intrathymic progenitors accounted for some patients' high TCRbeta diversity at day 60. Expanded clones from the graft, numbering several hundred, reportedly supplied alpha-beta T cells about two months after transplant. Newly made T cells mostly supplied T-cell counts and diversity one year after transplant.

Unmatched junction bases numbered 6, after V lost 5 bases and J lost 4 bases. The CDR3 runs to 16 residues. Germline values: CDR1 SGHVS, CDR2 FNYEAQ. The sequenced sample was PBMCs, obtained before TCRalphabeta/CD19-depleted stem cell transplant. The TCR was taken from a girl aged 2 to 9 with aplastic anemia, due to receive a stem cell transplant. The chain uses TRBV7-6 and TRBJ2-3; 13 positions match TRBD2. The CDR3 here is CASSTGTSGDSDTQYF. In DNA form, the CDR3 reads TGTGCCAGCAGCACCGGGACTAGCGGGGACTCAGATACGCAGTATTTT.